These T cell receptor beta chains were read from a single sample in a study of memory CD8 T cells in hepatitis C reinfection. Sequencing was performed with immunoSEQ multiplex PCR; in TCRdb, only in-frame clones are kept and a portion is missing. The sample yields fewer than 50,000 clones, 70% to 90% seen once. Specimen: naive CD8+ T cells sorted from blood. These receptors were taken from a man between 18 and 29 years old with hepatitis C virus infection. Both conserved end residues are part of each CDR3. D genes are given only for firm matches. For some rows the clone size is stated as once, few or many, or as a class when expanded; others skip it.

DNA: TGTGCCAGTAGTATAGGAGAGAACTATGGCTACACCTTC
CDR3: CASSIGENYGYTF
V: TRBV19
size: once
D: NA
J: TRBJ1-2

DNA: TGCGCCAGCAGTGGGCAGCGCAGCACAGATACGCAGTATTTT
CDR3: CASSGQRSTDTQYF
V: TRBV10-2
size: NA
D: NA
J: TRBJ2-3

DNA: TGTGCCAGCAGTTTAAGACTAGCGGACTCCTACGAGCAGTACTTC
CDR3: CASSLRLADSYEQYF
V: TRBV28
size: NA
D: TRBD2
J: TRBJ2-7

DNA: TGTGCCAGCAGCCCCGGAGTTGGAGCTTCACCCCTCCACTTT
CDR3: CASSPGVGASPLHF
V: TRBV7-3
size: NA
D: NA
J: TRBJ1-6

DNA: TGCGCCAGCAGCCTAAGCCGGACGGGGGACTACGAGCAGTACTTC
CDR3: CASSLSRTGDYEQYF
V: TRBV4-1
size: NA
D: NA
J: TRBJ2-7

DNA: TGTGCCAGCAGGTCGGGACTAGATCCCTACGAGCAGTACTTC
CDR3: CASRSGLDPYEQYF
V: TRBV27
size: NA
D: TRBD2
J: TRBJ2-7

DNA: TGTGCCAGCAGTTACGGAGGTGCTGGATTCTCCTACGAGCAGTACTTC
CDR3: CASSYGGAGFSYEQYF
V: TRBV6-5
size: once
D: NA
J: TRBJ2-7

DNA: TGTGCCAGCAGCTTACAGGGGGCGCGGGCCTATGGCTACACCTTC
CDR3: CASSLQGARAYGYTF
V: TRBV7-9
size: NA
D: TRBD1
J: TRBJ1-2

DNA: TGCGCCAGCAGCCAAGGACTAGCGAGACAAGAGACCCAGTACTTC
CDR3: CASSQGLARQETQYF
V: TRBV4-3
size: NA
D: TRBD2
J: TRBJ2-5

DNA: TGTGCCAGCAGTTTATCCGGGACAGGGAACTACGAGCAGTACTTC
CDR3: CASSLSGTGNYEQYF
V: TRBV27
size: NA
D: TRBD1
J: TRBJ2-7

DNA: TGTGCCAGCAGCACCGGACTAGCTGAGGATACGCAGTATTTT
CDR3: CASSTGLAEDTQYF
V: TRBV11-2
size: NA
D: TRBD2
J: TRBJ2-3

DNA: TGTGCCACCAGCGGGATACGAACCGGGACAGCGATTTACAATGAGCAGTTCTTC
CDR3: CATSGIRTGTAIYNEQFF
V: TRBV15
size: NA
D: TRBD1
J: TRBJ2-1